This T cell receptor beta chain was recovered during a study of shared clonotypes between healthy human individuals. On the study more broadly: Three plates were used per donor for CD4 naive, three for CD4 memory, two for CD8 naive and one for CD8 memory.

The CDR3 contains 16 residues. Germline lookup yields CDR1 ENHRY and CDR2 SYGVKD. V trimming: 10 bases; J trimming: 0 bases; junction bases outside the gene matches: 11. Findings of the study overall: Clonotypes shared by all four sorted-subset donors had higher generation probabilities than non-shared clonotypes. The study found approximately 5% of naive CD4 clonotypes shared across a few donors.

For this clone: The antigen is not known.

Researchers partitioned CD4+ cells into CD45RA+ naive and CD45RA-negative memory subsets. TCRdb keeps only in-frame clones here, not all; method: immunoSEQ multiplex PCR. This sample has hundreds of thousands of clones, with roughly 95% found just once. This TCR derives from a woman in her twenties or thirties in good health. V and J are TRBV10-3 and TRBJ2-2, with TRBD2 matching 7 bases. What was sequenced was naive CD4+ T cells sorted from blood. Specified subset: CD45RA+ positively selected. CDR3 sequence (DNA): TGTGCCAACAGCGGGACGTCTGGCGCGAACACCGGGGAGCTGTTTTTT. Amino acid sequence: CANSGTSGANTGELFF.